What follows describes a single T cell receptor (beta chain). Antigen unknown. It was about 210 ng DNA, about 30,000 T cell genomes, that sorted-subset replicate PCRs used. Data came from immunoSEQ multiplex PCR; TCRdb stores just in-frame clones and leaves some out. Here the sample spans 2 million to 3 million clones, more than 90% being singletons. This record comes from a study of shared clonotypes between healthy human individuals. Findings and limits, study-wide: Sorted-subset samples were not fully sequenced, rarefaction indicated.

Germline CDR1 and CDR2: SEHNR and FQNEAQ (reference sequence). V gave up 6 bases and J gave up 3 bases, with 12 bases separating them. This CDR3 comprises 14 residues. The TCR originated in a man aged 18 to 30 in good health. Sequencing was performed on naive CD4+ T cells sorted from blood. Subset noted: CD45RA+ positively selected. The rearrangement links TRBV7-9 to TRBJ2-1, with TRBD2 as a possible D gene (5 bases). CDR3 amino acids: CASSLAGVYNEQFF. The CDR3 nucleotides are TGTGCCAGCAGTCTAGCTGGGGTCTACAATGAGCAGTTCTTC.